Listed below are T cell receptor beta chains from one sample, sequenced in a study of spatial heterogeneity in lung cancer. TCRdb processed the 5' RACE reads anew with MiXCR; each CDR3 protein has one entry. In the table there are just over 70,000 distinct CDR3 sequences, less than 9.5% of which are singletons. The material was PBMCs, obtained at follow-up. These receptors were collected from a female donor with early-stage non-small cell lung cancer. CDR3s include the opening cysteine and the closing phenylalanine or tryptophan. The D gene is left open where the match is weak. Size values are once, few and many counts, or a class for expanded clones, and some rows have none.

TRBJ2-2 | TRBV5-1 | - | many | TGCGCCAGCAGCTTGGTGCCTACCGGGGAGCTGTTTTTT | CASSLVPTGELFF
TRBJ1-3 | TRBV20-1 | TRBD1 | many | TGCAGTGCCAGCGTGACAGGGTCTGGAAACACCATATATTTT | CSASVTGSGNTIYF
TRBJ1-1 | TRBV14 | - | many | TGTGCCAGCAGCCAAGTACGGGGGACCGCTGAAGCTTTCTTT | CASSQVRGTAEAFF
TRBJ2-1 | TRBV9 | TRBD1 | many | TGTGCCAGCAGCGTAGCCGGGACAGGGTTTGAGGAGTTCTTC | CASSVAGTGFEEFF
TRBJ2-7 | TRBV5-4 | - | many | TGTGCCAGCAGCTTTAACCACGAGCAGTACTTC | CASSFNHEQYF
TRBJ2-7 | TRBV7-9 | TRBD1 | many | TGTGCCAGCAGCTTTGGGACAGAAAGGCACGAGCAGTACTTC | CASSFGTERHEQYF
TRBJ1-5 | TRBV11-1 | - | many | TGTGCCAGCAGCTTATCAGGGGTCGGTCAGCCCCAGCATTTT | CASSLSGVGQPQHF
TRBJ2-3 | TRBV5-1 | TRBD2 | many | TGCGCCAGCAGGGGTAGCGGGAGTAAAGATACGCAGTATTTT | CASRGSGSKDTQYF
TRBJ1-1 | TRBV11-2 | - | few | TGTGCCAGCAGCCCAAGCGGCCGGGGTGGCACTGAAGCTTTCTTT | CASSPSGRGGTEAFF
TRBJ2-7 | TRBV11-2 | - | many | TGTGCCAGCAGCTTTACCCGGGGAGTTTCCGAGCAGTACTTC | CASSFTRGVSEQYF
TRBJ1-2 | TRBV7-9 | - | many | TGTGCCAGCAGCTCAAGCACACGGGCCTCTAACTATGGCTACACCTTC | CASSSSTRASNYGYTF
TRBJ2-3 | TRBV30 | - | many | TGTGCCTGGAAGGCCTCGGCAGATACGCAGTATTTT | CAWKASADTQYF
TRBJ2-3 | TRBV24-1 | TRBD2 | few | TGTGCCACCAGTGCCCTAGAACGGGAGGTGGGCGCAGATACGCAGTATTTT | CATSALEREVGADTQYF
TRBJ2-1 | TRBV4-1 | TRBD2 | many | TGCGCCAGCAGCCGCGGGACTACTTCCTACAATGAGCAGTTCTTC | CASSRGTTSYNEQFF
TRBJ2-7 | TRBV20-1 | - | few | TGCAGTGTAGCTCCGAGCTCCTACGAGCAGTACTTC | CSVAPSSYEQYF
TRBJ2-5 | TRBV20-1 | TRBD2 | many | TGCAGTGCTCCACCCAATTGGCTAGCGGGAGACGAGACCCAGTACTTC | CSAPPNWLAGDETQYF
TRBJ2-3 | TRBV12-3/TRBV12-4 | TRBD2 | many | TGTGCCAGCAGTCCCTCCAGCGGGAGAGACACAGATACGCAGTATTTT | CASSPSSGRDTDTQYF
TRBJ2-2 | TRBV7-9 | - | - | TGTGCCAGCAGCTTTCAACAGGGAGGCACCGGGGAGCTGTTTTTT | CASSFQQGGTGELFF
TRBJ1-1 | TRBV29-1 | - | many | TGCAGCGGTGGCGGGAACACTGAAGCTTTCTTT | CSGGGNTEAFF
TRBJ2-1 | TRBV7-2 | - | few | TGTGCCAGCAGCCTTCAGTCGACTCTCTCCTACAATGAGCAGTTCTTC | CASSLQSTLSYNEQFF
TRBJ2-2 | TRBV29-1 | TRBD2 | - | TGCAGCGTTAGACTAGCGGGAGGTCTAGCCGGGGAGCTGTTTTTT | CSVRLAGGLAGELFF
TRBJ1-2 | TRBV2 | - | - | TGTGCCAGCAGCCGCGCGGACAGCTATGGCTACACCTTC | CASSRADSYGYTF
TRBJ2-7 | TRBV6-5 | - | - | TGTGCCAGCGGCACTACTATCTCCTACGAGCAGTACTTC | CASGTTISYEQYF
TRBJ2-5 | TRBV29-1 | - | many | TGCAGCGTTGAAGAAGGGTTGGAGACCCAGTACTTC | CSVEEGLETQYF